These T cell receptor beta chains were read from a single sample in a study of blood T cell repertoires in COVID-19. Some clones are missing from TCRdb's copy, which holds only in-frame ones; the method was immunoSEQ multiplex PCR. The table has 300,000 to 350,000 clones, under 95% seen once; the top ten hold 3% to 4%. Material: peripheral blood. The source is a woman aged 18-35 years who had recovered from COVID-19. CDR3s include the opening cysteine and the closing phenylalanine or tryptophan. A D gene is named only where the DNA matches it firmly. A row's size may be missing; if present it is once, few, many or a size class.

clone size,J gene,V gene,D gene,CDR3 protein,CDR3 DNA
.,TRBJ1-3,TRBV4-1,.,CASSEGAGNTIYF,TGCGCCAGCAGCGAGGGGGCTGGAAACACCATATATTTT
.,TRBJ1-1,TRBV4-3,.,CASSQVYGGRGTEAFF,TGCGCCAGCAGCCAAGTTTACGGGGGGCGCGGCACTGAAGCTTTCTTT
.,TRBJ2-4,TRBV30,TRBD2,CAWRIAGEVLDKNIQYF,TGTGCCTGGAGGATAGCGGGAGAGGTATTGGACAAAAACATTCAGTACTTC
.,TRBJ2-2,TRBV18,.,CASSQSNTGELFF,TGTGCCAGCTCCCAATCGAACACCGGGGAGCTGTTTTTT
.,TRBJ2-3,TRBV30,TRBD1,CAWTGWRGQGPDTQYF,TGTGCCTGGACTGGATGGAGAGGACAGGGACCAGATACGCAGTATTTT
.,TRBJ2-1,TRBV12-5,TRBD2,CASVKDGTSGSGEQFF,TGTGCTAGTGTCAAAGACGGGACTAGCGGGAGCGGTGAGCAGTTCTTC
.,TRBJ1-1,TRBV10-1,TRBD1,CASSDLTGPPTEAFF,TGCGCCAGCAGTGACCTGACAGGGCCGCCCACTGAAGCTTTCTTT
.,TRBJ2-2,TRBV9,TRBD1,CASSVGGGNTGELFF,TGTGCCAGCAGCGTAGGAGGGGGCAACACCGGGGAGCTGTTTTTT
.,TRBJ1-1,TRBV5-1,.,CASSLRQGMGTEAFF,TGCGCCAGCAGCTTGCGGCAGGGGATGGGCACTGAAGCTTTCTTT
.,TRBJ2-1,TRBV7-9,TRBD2,CASSLVALAGGFEQFF,TGTGCCAGCAGCTTAGTGGCGCTAGCGGGAGGGTTTGAGCAGTTCTTC
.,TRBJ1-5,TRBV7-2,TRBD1,CASSFQTGNSNQPQHF,TGTGCCAGCAGCTTCCAGACAGGGAATAGCAATCAGCCCCAGCATTTT
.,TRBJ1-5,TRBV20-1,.,CSASNRARNQPQHF,TGCAGTGCTAGTAACAGGGCTCGAAATCAGCCCCAGCATTTT
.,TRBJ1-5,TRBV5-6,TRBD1,CASSAGTGSFQPQHF,TGTGCCAGCAGCGCCGGGACAGGGAGTTTCCAGCCCCAGCATTTT
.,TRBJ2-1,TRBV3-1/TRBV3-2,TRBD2,CASSQVGLAAYNEQFF,TGTGCCAGCAGCCAAGTGGGACTAGCTGCCTACAATGAGCAGTTCTTC
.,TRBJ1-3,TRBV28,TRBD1,CASTPAEGAGGNTIYF,TGTGCCAGCACCCCAGCCGAGGGGGCTGGGGGAAACACCATATATTTT
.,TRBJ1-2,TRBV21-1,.,CASSKDADRGDGYTF,TGTGCCAGCAGCAAAGATGCCGACAGGGGGGACGGCTACACCTTC
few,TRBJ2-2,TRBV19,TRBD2,CASSIAGGTGELFF,TGTGCCAGTAGTATAGCGGGAGGCACCGGGGAGCTGTTTTTT
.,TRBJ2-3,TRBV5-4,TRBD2,CASSLPGTSATDTQYF,TGTGCCAGCAGCTTGCCCGGGACTAGCGCCACAGATACGCAGTATTTT
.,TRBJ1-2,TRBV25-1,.,CASSPVRTGYGYTF,TGTGCCAGCAGTCCAGTAAGAACAGGCTATGGCTACACCTTC
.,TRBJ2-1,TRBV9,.,CASSPTEAVSSYNEQFF,TGTGCCAGCAGCCCCACGGAAGCGGTGAGCTCCTACAATGAGCAGTTCTTC
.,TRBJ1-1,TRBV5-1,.,CASSWRVRGWDTEAFF,TGCGCCAGCAGCTGGCGGGTAAGAGGTTGGGACACTGAAGCTTTCTTT
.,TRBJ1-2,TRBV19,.,CASSPGQGYGYTF,TGTGCCAGTAGTCCCGGCCAGGGGTATGGCTACACCTTC
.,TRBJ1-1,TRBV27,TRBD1,CASSLTQGAGTEAFF,TGTGCCAGCAGTTTAACTCAGGGGGCTGGGACTGAAGCTTTCTTT
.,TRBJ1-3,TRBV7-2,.,CASSIPTEPGNTIYF,TGTGCCAGCAGCATCCCGACAGAACCTGGAAACACCATATATTTT
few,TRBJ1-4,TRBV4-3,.,CASSQSTATNEKLFF,TGCGCCAGCAGCCAATCGACAGCTACTAATGAAAAACTGTTTTTT
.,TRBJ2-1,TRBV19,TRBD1,CASRDRRRYEQFF,TGTGCCAGCCGGGACAGACGGCGGTATGAGCAGTTCTTC
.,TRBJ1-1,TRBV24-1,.,CATSHAGGGDTEAFF,TGTGCCACCTCCCACGCGGGCGGGGGCGACACTGAAGCTTTCTTT
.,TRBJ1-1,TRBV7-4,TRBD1,CASSSYGTGDLDRRTEAFF,TGTGCCAGCAGCTCTTACGGGACAGGGGATCTCGACAGAAGGACTGAAGCTTTCTTT